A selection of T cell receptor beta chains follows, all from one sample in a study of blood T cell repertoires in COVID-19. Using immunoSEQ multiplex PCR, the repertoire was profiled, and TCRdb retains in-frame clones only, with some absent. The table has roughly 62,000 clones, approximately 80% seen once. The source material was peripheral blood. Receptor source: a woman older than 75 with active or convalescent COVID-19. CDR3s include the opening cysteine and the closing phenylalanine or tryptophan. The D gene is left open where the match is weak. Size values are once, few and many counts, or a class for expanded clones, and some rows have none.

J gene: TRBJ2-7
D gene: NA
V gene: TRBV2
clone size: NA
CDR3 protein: CASSETGRSGEQYF
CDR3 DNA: TGTGCCAGCAGTGAGACGGGTCGATCGGGCGAGCAGTACTTC

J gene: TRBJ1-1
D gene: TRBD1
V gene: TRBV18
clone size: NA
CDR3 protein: CASSRQGNTEAFF
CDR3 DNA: TGTGCCAGCTCAAGACAGGGGAACACTGAAGCTTTCTTT

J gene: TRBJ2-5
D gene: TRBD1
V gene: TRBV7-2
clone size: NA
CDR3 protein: CASSPSGTAKSWETQYF
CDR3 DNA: TGTGCCAGCAGCCCCTCGGGGACAGCTAAAAGTTGGGAGACCCAGTACTTC

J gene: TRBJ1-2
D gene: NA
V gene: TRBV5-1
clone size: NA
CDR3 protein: CASSSSAVGYGYTF
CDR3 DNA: TGCGCCAGCAGCTCCTCGGCGGTAGGCTATGGCTACACCTTC

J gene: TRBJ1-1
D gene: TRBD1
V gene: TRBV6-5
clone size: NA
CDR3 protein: CASRRDSSSFAAFF
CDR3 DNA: TGTGCCAGCAGAAGGGACAGCTCTTCGTTTGCAGCTTTCTTT

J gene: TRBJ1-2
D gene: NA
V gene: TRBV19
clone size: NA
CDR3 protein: CASTRVGRNDGYTF
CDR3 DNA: TGTGCCAGTACGCGGGTCGGCAGGAATGATGGCTACACCTTC

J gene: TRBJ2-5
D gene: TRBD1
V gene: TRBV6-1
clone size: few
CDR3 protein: CASSEATGGQETQYF
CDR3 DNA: TGTGCCAGCAGTGAAGCGACAGGGGGCCAAGAGACCCAGTACTTC

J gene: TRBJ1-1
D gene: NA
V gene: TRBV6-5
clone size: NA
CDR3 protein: CASRILTGNTEAFF
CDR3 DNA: TGTGCCAGCAGGATACTGACAGGGAACACTGAAGCTTTCTTT

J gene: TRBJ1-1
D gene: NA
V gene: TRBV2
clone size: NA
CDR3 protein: CASSDSATRGDTEAFF
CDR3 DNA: TGTGCCAGCAGTGATAGCGCCACCCGGGGGGACACTGAAGCTTTCTTT

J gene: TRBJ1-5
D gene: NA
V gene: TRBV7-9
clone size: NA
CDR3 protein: CASSQGGAGSNQPQHF
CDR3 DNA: TGTGCCAGCAGCCAAGGGGGGGCGGGAAGCAATCAGCCCCAGCATTTT

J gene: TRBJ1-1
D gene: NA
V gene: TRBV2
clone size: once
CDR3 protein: CASSVGLNTEAFF
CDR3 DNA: TGTGCCAGCAGTGTGGGGCTGAACACTGAAGCTTTCTTT

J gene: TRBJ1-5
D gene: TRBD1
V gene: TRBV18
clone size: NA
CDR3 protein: CASSPRDRGGPQHF
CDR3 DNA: TGTGCCAGCTCACCTCGGGACAGGGGAGGGCCCCAGCATTTT

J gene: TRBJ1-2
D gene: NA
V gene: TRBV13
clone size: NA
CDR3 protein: CASSLGGQGHFGYTF
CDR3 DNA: TGTGCCAGCAGCTTAGGGGGTCAGGGGCATTTCGGCTACACCTTC

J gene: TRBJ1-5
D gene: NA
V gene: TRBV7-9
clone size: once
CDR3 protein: CASSPGLDNQPQHF
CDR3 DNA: TGTGCCAGCAGCCCCGGACTGGACAATCAGCCCCAGCATTTT

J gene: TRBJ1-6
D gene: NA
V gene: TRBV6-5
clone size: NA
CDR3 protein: CVSSYSFGGINSPLHF
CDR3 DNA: TGTGTCAGCAGTTATTCCTTCGGGGGTATTAATTCACCCCTCCACTTT

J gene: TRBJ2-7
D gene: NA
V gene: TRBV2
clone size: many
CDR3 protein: CASSEWSAGADSYEQYF
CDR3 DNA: TGTGCCAGCAGTGAGTGGTCGGCGGGCGCAGACTCCTACGAGCAGTACTTC

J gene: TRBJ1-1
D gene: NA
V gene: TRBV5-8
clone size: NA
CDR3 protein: CASSLSWGGTEAFF
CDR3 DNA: TGTGCCAGCAGCTTAAGTTGGGGGGGCACTGAAGCTTTCTTT

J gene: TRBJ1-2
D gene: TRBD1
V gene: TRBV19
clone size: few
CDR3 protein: CASSNRGRNYGYTF
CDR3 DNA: TGTGCCAGTAGCAACAGGGGGCGGAACTATGGCTACACCTTC

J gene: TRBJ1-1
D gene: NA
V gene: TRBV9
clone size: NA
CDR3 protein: CASSGDRRVAFF
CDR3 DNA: TGTGCCAGCAGCGGTGACCGACGGGTAGCTTTCTTT

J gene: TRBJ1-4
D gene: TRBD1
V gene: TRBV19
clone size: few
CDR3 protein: CASNPLRQGSEKLFF
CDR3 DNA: TGTGCCAGTAACCCCCTGAGACAGGGGTCTGAAAAACTGTTTTTT

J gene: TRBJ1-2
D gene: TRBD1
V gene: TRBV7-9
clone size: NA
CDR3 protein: CASSLDRGKNGYTF
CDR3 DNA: TGTGCCAGCAGCTTAGACAGGGGGAAGAATGGCTACACCTTC

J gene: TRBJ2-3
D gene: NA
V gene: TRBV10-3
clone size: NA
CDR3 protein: CAIRGDFSTDTQYF
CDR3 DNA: TGTGCCATCAGGGGGGACTTTAGCACAGATACGCAGTATTTT

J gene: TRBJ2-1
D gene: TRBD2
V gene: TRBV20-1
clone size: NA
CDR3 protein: CSASERGDEQFF
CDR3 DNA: TGCAGTGCTAGTGAGCGGGGCGATGAGCAGTTCTTC

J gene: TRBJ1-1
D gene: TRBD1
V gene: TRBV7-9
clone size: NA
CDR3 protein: CASSSLETGGEAFF
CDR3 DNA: TGTGCCAGCAGCTCGCTAGAAACAGGGGGGGAAGCTTTCTTT

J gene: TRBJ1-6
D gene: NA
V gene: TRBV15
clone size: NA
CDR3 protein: CATSRDLVLNSPLHF
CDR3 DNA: TGTGCCACCAGCAGAGATCTGGTCCTAAATTCACCCCTCCACTTT

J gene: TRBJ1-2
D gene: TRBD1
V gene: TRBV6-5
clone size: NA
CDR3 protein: CASSSYQGQEIYGYTF
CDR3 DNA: TGTGCCAGCAGTTCTTATCAGGGACAGGAAATCTATGGCTACACCTTC

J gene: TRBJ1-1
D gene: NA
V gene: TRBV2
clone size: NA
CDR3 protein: CASRVLAGNTEAFF
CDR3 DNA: TGTGCCAGCAGGGTACTGGCGGGGAACACTGAAGCTTTCTTT

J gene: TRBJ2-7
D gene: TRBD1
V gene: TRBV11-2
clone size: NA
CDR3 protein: CASSPTTGQTYEQYF
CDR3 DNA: TGTGCCAGCAGCCCAACCACGGGACAGACCTACGAGCAGTACTTC

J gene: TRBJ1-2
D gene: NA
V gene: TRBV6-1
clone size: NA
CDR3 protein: CASSELRGFGGYTF
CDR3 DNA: TGTGCCAGCAGTGAACTTCGGGGGTTTGGGGGCTACACCTTC

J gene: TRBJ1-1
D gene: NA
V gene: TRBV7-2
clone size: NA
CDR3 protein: CASSLLRQISTEAFF
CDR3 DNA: TGTGCCAGCAGCTTATTAAGACAGATTTCCACTGAAGCTTTCTTT

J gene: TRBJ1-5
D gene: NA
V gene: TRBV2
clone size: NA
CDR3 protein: CASSDGTGGNQPQHF
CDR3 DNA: TGTGCCAGCAGTGACGGCACGGGGGGCAATCAGCCCCAGCATTTT

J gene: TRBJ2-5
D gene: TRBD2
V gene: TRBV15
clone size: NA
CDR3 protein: CATSQSGGVQAQYF
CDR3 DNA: TGTGCCACCAGCCAGAGTGGGGGGGTCCAGGCCCAGTACTTC

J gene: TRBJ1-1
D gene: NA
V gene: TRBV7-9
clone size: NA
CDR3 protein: CASSYTGTGEAFF
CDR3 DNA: TGTGCCAGCAGTTATACAGGGACGGGTGAAGCTTTCTTT

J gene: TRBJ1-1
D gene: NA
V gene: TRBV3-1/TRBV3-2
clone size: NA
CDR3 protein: CASSQREMNTEAFF
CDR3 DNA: TGTGCCAGCAGCCAAAGGGAGATGAACACTGAAGCTTTCTTT

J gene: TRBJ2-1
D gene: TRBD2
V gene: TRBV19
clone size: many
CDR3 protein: CASNERGGYNEQFF
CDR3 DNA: TGTGCCAGTAACGAGCGGGGGGGCTACAATGAGCAGTTCTTC

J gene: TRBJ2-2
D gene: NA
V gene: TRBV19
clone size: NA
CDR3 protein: CASSIGQGTGELFF
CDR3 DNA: TGTGCCAGTAGTATTGGTCAGGGGACCGGGGAGCTGTTTTTT

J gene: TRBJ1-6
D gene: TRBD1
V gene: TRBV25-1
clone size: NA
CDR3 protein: CASSGQVGYNSPLHF
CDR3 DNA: TGTGCCAGCTCGGGACAGGTTGGGTATAATTCACCCCTCCACTTT

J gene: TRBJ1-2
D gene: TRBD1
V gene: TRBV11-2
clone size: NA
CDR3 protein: CASSPTGDSYGYTF
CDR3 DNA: TGTGCCAGCAGCCCGACAGGGGACTCCTATGGCTACACCTTC

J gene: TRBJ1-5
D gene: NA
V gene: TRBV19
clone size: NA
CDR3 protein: CASTPPQGYQPQHF
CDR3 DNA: TGTGCCAGTACCCCGCCGCAGGGGTACCAGCCCCAGCATTTT

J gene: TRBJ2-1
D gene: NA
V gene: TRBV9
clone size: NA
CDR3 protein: CASSPPDRYNEQFF
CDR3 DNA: TGTGCCAGCTCCCCACCGGACAGATACAATGAGCAGTTCTTC

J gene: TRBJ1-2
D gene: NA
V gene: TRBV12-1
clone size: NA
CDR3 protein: CASSLRPYGGDYYGYTF
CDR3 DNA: TGTGCCAGCAGCTTACGCCCCTATGGAGGGGATTACTATGGCTACACCTTC

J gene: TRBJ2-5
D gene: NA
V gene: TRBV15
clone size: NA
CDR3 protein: CATSPRGGETQYF
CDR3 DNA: TGTGCCACCAGCCCTCGGGGTGGGGAGACCCAGTACTTC

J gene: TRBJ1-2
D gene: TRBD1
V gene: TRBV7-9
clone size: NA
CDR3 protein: CASSFDGTGGYGYTF
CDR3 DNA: TGTGCCAGCAGTTTCGATGGGACAGGGGGCTATGGCTACACCTTC

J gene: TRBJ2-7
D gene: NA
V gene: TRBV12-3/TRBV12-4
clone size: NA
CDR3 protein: CASRVASSYEQYF
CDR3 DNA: TGTGCCAGCAGAGTCGCTAGCTCCTACGAGCAGTACTTC

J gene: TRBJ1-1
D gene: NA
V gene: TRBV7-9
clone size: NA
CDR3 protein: CASSLVRESTEAFF
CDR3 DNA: TGTGCCAGCAGCTTAGTTCGGGAGAGCACTGAAGCTTTCTTT

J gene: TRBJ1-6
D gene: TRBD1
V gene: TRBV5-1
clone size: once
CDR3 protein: CASSWGTGPNSPLHF
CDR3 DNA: TGCGCCAGCAGCTGGGGGACAGGGCCTAATTCACCCCTCCACTTT

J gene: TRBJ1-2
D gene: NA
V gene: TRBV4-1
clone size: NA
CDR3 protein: CASSHFATAANYGYTF
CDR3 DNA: TGCGCCAGCAGCCACTTTGCGACAGCTGCTAACTATGGCTACACCTTC

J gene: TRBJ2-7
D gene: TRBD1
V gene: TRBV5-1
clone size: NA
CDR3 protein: CASSYGQGTDEQYF
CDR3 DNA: TGCGCCAGCAGCTACGGACAGGGTACGGACGAGCAGTACTTC

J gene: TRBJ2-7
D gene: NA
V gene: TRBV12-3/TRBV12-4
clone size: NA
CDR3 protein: CASSLNQGYEQYF
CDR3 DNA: TGTGCCAGCAGTTTAAACCAGGGTTACGAGCAGTACTTC

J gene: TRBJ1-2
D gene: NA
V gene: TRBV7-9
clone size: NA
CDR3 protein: CASNLRRGDGYTF
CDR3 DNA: TGTGCCAGCAACCTTCGAAGGGGCGATGGCTACACCTTC

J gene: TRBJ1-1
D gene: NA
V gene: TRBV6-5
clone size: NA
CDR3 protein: CASRYGGAEAFF
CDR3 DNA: TGTGCCAGCAGATACGGCGGAGCTGAAGCTTTCTTT

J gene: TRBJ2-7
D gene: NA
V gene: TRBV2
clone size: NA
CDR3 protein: CASRDLRDSREQYF
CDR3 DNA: TGTGCCAGCAGAGACCTACGGGACTCGCGGGAGCAGTACTTC

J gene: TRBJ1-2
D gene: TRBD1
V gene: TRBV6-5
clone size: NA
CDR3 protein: CASSYSRGGAHGYTF
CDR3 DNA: TGTGCCAGCAGTTACTCGAGAGGGGGCGCGCATGGCTACACCTTC

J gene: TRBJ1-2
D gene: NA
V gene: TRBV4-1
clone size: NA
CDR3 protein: CASSQVSTANYGYTF
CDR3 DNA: TGCGCCAGCAGCCAAGTCAGCACAGCTAACTATGGCTACACCTTC

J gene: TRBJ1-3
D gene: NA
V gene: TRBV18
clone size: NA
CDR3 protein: CASSREVRTDTIYF
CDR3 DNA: TGTGCCAGCTCTCGAGAGGTCCGAACGGACACCATATATTTT

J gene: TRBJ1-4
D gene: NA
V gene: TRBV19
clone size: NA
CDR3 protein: CASSMRERVEKLFF
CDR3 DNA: TGTGCCAGTAGTATGAGGGAAAGGGTTGAAAAACTGTTTTTT

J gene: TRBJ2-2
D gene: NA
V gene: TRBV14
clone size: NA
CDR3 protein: CASSRQANTGELFF
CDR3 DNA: TGTGCCAGCAGCCGCCAGGCGAACACCGGGGAGCTGTTTTTT